Listed below are T cell receptor beta chains from one sample, sequenced in a study of shared clonotypes between healthy human individuals. Using immunoSEQ multiplex PCR, the repertoire was profiled, and TCRdb retains in-frame clones only, with some absent. Of 550,000 to 750,000 clones listed, around 95% are singletons. Sample: naive CD8+ T cells sorted from blood. The receptors were sampled from a woman aged 25 to 39 in good health. The conserved cysteine and the conserved F or W are not part of the CDR3 here.

J | V | CDR3
TRBJ1-2 | TRBV6-5 | ASSSPEGYT
TRBJ2-7 | TRBV11-3 | ASRQPGPKYEQY
TRBJ1-2 | TRBV10-3 | AISKEGSSYGYT
TRBJ1-5 | TRBV27 | ASSQGAFNQPQH
TRBJ1-1 | TRBV11-2 | ASSLGQGGSEAF
TRBJ2-7 | TRBV10-3 | AISESEGVNYEQY
TRBJ2-4 | TRBV19 | ASSTVSSGRNIQY
TRBJ2-5 | TRBV7-9 | ASSPIKGREGPGTQY
TRBJ2-1 | TRBV7-9 | ASSPTSGVGSYNEQF
TRBJ1-4 | TRBV2 | ASQSGREKLF
TRBJ2-1 | TRBV27 | ASSLSHKGYNEQF
NA | TRBV11-2 | ASSLGGSFYEQY
TRBJ1-6 | TRBV28 | ASSLDRGGSPLH
TRBJ1-2 | TRBV5-4 | ASSLDRNYGYT
TRBJ1-1 | TRBV9 | ASSVDMNTEAF
TRBJ2-5 | TRBV5-6 | ASSFGTSGQETQY
TRBJ1-2 | TRBV2 | ASSEMRPGSASNGYT
TRBJ1-1 | TRBV2 | ASSEAGQRQGSWNTEAF
TRBJ2-1 | TRBV28 | ASSLKWASNEQF
TRBJ2-1 | TRBV27 | ASSSTFHNEQF
TRBJ1-1 | TRBV15 | ATSRDQKGAQNTEAF
TRBJ1-1 | TRBV5-1 | ASSEYREDTEAF
TRBJ2-7 | TRBV2 | ASRLPPYSEEY
TRBJ1-1 | TRBV10-1 | ASSEGSTEAF
TRBJ2-5 | TRBV4-2 | ASSQAAGVDQETQY
TRBJ2-1 | TRBV4-1 | ASSQDGPTPNEQF
TRBJ2-5 | TRBV28 | ASSLRGTAKETQY
TRBJ1-4 | TRBV7-2 | ASSFPRGREKLF
TRBJ2-2 | TRBV5-5 | ASRKTQGAGELF
TRBJ2-2 | TRBV4-1 | ASSYGLAGEGGELF
TRBJ2-6 | TRBV28 | ASSGILVQGHGANVLT
TRBJ1-2 | TRBV5-8 | ASDKPRRANYGYT